This T cell receptor (beta chain) was found in a study of cytomegalovirus exposure and HLA in healthy donors. Study-wide results and limits: Apart from CMV serostatus, no immune exposure information was available. For most TCR beta V segments, an earlier analysis put the productive rate at about 87% or about 30% of the time. In a later analysis, a genetic analysis reported fewer productive-TCR N-insertions in an Asian-associated ancestry cluster than the cohort average.

This clone has more than one count but fewer than ten. Its antigen remains unknown. With 60 Vbeta and 13 Jbeta primers, the PCR was carried out. This table comes from immunoSEQ multiplex PCR, and its TCRdb copy is limited to in-frame clones, with some not included. This sample has around 120,000 clones, with about 80% found just once. CDR3 length: 15 residues. Trimming removed 0 bases from V and 5 bases from J, with 11 bases in between. Germline-derived CDR1 and CDR2 are LNHNV and YYDKDF (reference sequence). Sequencing was carried out using PBMCs. The sequence came from a woman between 50 and 59 years old in good health and CMV-seronegative. The chain recombines TRBV15 with TRBJ1-5; no clear D. This CDR3 is CATSRDPSGDQPQHF. Written as DNA, the CDR3 is TGTGCCACCAGCAGAGACCCCAGCGGGGATCAGCCCCAGCATTTT.